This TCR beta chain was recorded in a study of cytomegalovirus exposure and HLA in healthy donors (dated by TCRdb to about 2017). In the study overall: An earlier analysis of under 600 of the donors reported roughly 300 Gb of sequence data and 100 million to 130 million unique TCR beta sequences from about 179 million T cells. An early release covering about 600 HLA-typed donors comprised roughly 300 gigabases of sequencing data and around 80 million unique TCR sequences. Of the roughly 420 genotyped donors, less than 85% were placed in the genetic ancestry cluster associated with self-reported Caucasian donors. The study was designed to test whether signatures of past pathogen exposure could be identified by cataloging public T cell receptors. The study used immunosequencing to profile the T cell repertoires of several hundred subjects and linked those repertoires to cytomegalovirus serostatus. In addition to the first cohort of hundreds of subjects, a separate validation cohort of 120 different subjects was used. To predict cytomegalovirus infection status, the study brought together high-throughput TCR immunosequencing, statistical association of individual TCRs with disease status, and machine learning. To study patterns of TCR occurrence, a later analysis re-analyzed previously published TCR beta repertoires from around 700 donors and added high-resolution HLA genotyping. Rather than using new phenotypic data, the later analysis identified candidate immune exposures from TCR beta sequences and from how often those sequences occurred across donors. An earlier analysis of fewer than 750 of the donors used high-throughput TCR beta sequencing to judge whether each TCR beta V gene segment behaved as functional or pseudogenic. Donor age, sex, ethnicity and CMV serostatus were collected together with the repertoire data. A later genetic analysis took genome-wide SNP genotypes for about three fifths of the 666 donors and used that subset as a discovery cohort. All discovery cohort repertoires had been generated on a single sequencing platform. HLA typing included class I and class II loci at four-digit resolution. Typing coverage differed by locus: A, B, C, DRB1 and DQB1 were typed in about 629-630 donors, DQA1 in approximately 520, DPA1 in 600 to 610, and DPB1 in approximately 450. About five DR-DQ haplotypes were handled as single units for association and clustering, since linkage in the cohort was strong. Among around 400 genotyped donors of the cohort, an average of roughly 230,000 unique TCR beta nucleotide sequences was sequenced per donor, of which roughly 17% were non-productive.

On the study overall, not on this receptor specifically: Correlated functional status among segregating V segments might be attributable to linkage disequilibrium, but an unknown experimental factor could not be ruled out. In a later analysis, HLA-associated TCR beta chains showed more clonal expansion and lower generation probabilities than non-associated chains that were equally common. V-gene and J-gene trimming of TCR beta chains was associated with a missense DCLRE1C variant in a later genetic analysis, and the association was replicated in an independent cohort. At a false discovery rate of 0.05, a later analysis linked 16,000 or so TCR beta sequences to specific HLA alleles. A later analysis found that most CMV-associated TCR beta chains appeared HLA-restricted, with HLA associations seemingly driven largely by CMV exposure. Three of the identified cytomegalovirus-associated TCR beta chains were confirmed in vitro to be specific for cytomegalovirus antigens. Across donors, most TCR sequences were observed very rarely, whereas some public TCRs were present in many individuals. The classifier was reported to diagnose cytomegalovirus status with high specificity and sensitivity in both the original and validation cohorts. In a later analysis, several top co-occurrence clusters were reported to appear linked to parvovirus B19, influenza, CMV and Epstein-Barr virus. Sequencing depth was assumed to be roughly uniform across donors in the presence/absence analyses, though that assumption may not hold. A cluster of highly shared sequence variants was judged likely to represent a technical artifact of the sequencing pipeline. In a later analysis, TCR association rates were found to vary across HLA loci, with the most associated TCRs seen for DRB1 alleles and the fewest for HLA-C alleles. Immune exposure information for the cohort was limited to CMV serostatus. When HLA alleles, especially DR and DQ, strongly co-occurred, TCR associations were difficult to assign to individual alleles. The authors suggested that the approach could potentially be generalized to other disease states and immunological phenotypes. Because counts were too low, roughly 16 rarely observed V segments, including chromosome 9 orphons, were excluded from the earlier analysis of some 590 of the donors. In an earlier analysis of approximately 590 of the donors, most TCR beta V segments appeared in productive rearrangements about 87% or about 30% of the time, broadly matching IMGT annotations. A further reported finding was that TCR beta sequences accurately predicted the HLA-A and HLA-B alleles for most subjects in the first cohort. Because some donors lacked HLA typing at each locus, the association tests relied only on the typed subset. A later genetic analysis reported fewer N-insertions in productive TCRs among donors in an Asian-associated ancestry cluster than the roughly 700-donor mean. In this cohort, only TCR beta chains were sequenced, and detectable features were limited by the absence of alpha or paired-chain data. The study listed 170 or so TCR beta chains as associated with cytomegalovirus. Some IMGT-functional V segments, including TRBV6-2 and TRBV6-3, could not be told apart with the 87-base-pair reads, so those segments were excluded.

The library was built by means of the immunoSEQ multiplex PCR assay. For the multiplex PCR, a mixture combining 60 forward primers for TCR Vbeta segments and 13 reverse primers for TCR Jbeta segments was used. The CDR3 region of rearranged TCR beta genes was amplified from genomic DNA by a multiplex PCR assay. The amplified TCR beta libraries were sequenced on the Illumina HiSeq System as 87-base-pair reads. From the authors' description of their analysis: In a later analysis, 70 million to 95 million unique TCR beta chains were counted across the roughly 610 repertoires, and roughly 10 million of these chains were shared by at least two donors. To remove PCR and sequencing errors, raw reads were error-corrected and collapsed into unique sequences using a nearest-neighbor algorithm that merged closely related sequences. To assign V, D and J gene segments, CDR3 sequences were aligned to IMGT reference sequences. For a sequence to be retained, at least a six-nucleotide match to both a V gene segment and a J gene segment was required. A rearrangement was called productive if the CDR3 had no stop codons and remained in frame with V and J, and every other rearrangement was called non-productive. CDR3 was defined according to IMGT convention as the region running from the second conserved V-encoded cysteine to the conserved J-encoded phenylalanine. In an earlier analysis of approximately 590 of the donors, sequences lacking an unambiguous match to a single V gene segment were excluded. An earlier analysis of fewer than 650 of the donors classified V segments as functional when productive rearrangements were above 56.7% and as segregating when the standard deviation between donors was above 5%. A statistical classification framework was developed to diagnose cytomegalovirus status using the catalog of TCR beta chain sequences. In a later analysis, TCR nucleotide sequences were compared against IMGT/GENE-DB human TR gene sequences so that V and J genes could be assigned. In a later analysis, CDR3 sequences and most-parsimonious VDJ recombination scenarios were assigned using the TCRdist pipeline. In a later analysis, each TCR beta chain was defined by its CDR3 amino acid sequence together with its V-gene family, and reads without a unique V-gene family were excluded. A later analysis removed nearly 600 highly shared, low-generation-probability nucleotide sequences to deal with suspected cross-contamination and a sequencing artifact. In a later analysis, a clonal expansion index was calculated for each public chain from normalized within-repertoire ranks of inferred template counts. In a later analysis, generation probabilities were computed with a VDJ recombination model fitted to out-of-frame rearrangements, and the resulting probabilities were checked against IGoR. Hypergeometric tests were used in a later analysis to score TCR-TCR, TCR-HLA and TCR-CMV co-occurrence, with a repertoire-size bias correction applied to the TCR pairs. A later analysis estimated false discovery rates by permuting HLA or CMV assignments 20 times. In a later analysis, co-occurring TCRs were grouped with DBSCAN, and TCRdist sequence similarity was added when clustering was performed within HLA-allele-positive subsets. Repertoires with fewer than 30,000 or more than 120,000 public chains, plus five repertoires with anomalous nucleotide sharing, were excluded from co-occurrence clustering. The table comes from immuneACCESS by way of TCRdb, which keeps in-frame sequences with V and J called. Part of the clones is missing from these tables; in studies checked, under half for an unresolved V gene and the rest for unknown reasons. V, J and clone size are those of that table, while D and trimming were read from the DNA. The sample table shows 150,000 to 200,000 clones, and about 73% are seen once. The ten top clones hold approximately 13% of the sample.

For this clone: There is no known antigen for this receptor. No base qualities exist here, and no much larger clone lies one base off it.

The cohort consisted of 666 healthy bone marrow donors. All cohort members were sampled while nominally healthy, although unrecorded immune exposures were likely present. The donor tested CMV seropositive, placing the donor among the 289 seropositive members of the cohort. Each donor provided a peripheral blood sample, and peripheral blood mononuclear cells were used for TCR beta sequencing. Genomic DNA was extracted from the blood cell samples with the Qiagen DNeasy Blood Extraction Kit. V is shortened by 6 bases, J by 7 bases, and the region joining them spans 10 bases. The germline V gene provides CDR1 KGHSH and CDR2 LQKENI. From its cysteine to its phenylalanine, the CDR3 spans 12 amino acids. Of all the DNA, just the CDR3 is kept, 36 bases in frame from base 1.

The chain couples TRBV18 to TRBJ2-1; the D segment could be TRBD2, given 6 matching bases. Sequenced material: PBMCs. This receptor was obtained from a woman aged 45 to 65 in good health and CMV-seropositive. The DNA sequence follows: TGTGCCAGCTCCCCCGGGGGTAATGAGCAGTTCTTC. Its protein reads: CASSPGGNEQFF.